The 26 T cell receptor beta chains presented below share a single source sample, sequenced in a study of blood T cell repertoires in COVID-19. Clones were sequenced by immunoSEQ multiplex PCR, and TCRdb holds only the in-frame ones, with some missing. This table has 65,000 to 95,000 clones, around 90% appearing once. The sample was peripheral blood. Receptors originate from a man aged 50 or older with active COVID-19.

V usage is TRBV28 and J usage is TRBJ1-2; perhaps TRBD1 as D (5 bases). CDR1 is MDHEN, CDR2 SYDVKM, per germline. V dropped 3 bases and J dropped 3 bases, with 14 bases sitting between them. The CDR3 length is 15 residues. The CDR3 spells CASSFPVGRYYGYTF. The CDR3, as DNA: TGTGCCAGCAGTTTCCCCGTGGGGCGGTACTATGGCTACACCTTC.

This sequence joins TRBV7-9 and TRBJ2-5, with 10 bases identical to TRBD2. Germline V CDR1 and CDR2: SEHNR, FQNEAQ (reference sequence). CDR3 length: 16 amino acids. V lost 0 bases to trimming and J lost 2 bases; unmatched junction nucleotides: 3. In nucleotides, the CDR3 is TGTGCCAGCAGCTTAGCGAGTAGCGGGGGGCAAGAGACCCAGTACTTC. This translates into CASSLASSGGQETQYF.

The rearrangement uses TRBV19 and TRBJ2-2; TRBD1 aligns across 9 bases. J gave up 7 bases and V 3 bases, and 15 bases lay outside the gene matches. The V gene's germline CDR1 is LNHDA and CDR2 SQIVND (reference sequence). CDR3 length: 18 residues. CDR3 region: CASSMDTAGTGHYGELFF. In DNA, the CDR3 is TGTGCCAGTAGTATGGACACCGCCGGGACAGGGCATTACGGGGAGCTGTTTTTT.

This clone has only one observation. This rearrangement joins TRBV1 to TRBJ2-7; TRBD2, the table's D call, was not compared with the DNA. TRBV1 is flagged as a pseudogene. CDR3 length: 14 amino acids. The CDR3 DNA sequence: TGCACCAGCAGCTGGGAGCGGGAGCGGTACGAGCAGTACTTC. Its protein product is CTSSWERERYEQYF.

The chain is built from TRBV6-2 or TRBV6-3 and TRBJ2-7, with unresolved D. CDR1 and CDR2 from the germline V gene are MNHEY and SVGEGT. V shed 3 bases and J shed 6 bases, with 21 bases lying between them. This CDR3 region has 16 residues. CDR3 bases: TGTGCCAGCAGTTATAATCCGGGTCCAAGCGTTCCCGAGCAGTACTTC. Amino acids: CASSYNPGPSVPEQYF.

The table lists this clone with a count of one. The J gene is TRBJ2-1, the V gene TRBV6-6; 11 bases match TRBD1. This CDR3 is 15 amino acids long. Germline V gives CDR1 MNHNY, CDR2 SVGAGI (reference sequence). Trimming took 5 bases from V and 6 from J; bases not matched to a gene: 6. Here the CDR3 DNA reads TGTGCCAGCAGTCCCCCGGGACAGGGGGGCAATGAGCAGTTCTTC. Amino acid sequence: CASSPPGQGGNEQFF.

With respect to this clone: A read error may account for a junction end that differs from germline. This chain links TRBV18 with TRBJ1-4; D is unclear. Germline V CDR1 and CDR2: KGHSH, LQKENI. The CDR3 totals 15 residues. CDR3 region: CASSAPGEGGGKLFF. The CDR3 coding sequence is TGTGCCAGCTCAGCACCGGGAGAGGGAGGAGGAAAACTGTTTTTT.

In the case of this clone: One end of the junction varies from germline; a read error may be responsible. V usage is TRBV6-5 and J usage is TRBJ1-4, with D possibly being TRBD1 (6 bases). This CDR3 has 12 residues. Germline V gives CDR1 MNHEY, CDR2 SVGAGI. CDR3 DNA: TGTGCCAGCAGTTACAGGGGGAAAAACTTATTTTGG. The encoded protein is CASSYRGKNLFW.

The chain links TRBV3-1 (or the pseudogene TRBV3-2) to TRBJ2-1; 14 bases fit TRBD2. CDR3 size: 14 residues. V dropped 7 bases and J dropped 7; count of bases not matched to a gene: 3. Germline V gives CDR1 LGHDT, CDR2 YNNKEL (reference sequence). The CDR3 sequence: CASTRLAGGNEQFF. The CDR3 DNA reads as TGTGCCAGCACCCGACTAGCGGGAGGGAATGAGCAGTTCTTC.

For the CDR3, the DNA is TGTGCCAGCAGTGGGACTAGCGGTACCGGGGAGCTGTTTTTT. Encoded protein: CASSGTSGTGELFF. The rearrangement uses TRBV28 and TRBJ2-2; 11 nucleotides agree with TRBD2. The ends lost 5 bases at V and 5 bases at J; junction bases unmatched: 1. The CDR3 length is 14 residues. The germline CDR1 and CDR2 sequences are MDHEN and SYDVKM.

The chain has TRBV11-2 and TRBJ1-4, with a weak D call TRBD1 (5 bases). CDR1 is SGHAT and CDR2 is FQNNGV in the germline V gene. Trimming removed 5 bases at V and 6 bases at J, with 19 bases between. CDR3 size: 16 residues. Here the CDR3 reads CASSPPGRGSDEKLFF. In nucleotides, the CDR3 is TGTGCCAGCAGCCCTCCAGGGCGGGGGAGTGATGAAAAACTGTTTTTT.

The CDR3 coding sequence is TGTGCCAGCAGCCCACCGGGACAGCGCAATCAGCCCCAGCATTTT. Its protein product is CASSPPGQRNQPQHF. The chain couples TRBV7-2 to TRBJ1-5; 7 nucleotides agree with TRBD1. Trimming removed 5 bases from V and 2 bases from J; junction bases left unmatched: 6. The CDR3 runs to 15 residues. Germline CDR1 reads SGHTA; CDR2 reads FQGNSA.

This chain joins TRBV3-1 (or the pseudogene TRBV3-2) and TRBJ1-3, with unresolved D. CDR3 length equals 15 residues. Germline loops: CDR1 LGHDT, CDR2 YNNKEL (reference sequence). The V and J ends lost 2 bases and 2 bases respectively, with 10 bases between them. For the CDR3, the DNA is TGTGCCAGCAGCCAAAAAAGAAACACTGGAAACACCATATATTTT. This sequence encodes CASSQKRNTGNTIYF.

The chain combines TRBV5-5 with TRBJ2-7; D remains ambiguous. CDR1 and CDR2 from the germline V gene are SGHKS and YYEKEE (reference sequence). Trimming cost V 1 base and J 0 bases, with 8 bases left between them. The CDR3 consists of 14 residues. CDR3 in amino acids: CASSLLESSYEQYF. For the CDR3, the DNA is TGTGCCAGCAGCTTGTTGGAGAGCTCCTACGAGCAGTACTTC.

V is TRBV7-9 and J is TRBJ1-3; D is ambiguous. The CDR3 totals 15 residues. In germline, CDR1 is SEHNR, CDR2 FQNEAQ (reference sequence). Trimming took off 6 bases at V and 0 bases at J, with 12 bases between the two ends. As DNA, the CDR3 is TGTGCCAGCAGGGGAGATCTAAACTCTGGAAACACCATATATTTT. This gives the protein CASRGDLNSGNTIYF.

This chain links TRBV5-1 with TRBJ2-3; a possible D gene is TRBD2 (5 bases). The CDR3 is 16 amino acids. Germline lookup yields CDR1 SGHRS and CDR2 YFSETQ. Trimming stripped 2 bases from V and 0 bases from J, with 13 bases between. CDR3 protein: CASSLLGSVSTDTQYF. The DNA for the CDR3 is TGCGCCAGCAGCTTACTAGGTTCCGTCAGCACAGATACGCAGTATTTT.

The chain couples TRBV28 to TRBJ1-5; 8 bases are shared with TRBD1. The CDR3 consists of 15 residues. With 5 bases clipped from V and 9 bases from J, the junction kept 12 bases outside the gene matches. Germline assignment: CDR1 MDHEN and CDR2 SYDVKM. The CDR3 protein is CASSRPGQGAGPQHF. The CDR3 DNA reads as TGTGCCAGCAGTCGGCCCGGCCAGGGGGCTGGGCCCCAGCATTTT. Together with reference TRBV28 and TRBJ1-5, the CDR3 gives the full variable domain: DVKVTQSSRYLVKRTGEKVFLECVQDMDHENMFWYRQDPGLGLRLIYFSYDVKMKEKGDIPEGYSVSREKKERFSLILESASTNQTSMYLCASSRPGQGAGPQHFGDGTRLSIL.

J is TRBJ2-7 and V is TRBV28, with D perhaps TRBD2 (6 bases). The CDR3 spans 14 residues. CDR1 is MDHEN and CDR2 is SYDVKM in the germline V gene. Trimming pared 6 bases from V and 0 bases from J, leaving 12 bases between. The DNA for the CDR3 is TGTGCCAGCAGGGCACGGGGGAGCTCCTACGAGCAGTACTTC. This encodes CASRARGSSYEQYF.

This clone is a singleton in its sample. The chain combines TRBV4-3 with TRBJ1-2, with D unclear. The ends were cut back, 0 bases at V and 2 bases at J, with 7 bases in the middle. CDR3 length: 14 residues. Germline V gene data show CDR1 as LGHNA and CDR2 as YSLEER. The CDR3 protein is CASSQDGRNYGYTF. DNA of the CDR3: TGCGCCAGCAGCCAAGATGGCAGAAACTATGGCTACACCTTC.

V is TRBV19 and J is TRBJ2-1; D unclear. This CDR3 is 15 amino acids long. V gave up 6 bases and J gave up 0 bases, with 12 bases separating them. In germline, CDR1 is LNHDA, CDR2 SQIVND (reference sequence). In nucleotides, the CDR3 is TGTGCCAGTAGGGTCTCGCGGAACTCCTACAATGAGCAGTTCTTC. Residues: CASRVSRNSYNEQFF.

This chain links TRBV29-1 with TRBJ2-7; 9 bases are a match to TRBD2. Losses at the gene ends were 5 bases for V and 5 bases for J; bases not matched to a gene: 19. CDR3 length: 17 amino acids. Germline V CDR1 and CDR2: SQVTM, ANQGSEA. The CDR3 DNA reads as TGCAGCGTTCCGTGGGGGCGGGAGGGCCGGAGATGGGACGAGCAGTACTTC. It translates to CSVPWGREGRRWDEQYF.

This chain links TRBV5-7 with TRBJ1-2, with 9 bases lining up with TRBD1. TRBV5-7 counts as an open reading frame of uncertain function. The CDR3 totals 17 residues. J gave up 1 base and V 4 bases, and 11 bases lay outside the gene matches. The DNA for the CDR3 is TGTGCCAGCAGCCCTAGGGACAGGGTCAAACTTAACTATGGCTACACCTTC. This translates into CASSPRDRVKLNYGYTF.

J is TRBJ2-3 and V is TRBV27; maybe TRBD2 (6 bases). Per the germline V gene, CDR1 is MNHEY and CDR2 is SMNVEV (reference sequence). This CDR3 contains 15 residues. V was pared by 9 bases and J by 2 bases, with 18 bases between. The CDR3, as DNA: TGTGCCAGTTCAAGGAGGGGCGGGTACACAGATACGCAGTATTTT. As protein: CASSRRGGYTDTQYF.

CDR3 nucleotide sequence: TGCAGCGTTGATAGGACAGGGGGCCGGGAGACCCAGTACTTC. It codes for CSVDRTGGRETQYF. The chain carries TRBV29-1 and TRBJ2-5; 11 nucleotides agree with TRBD1. This CDR3 spans 14 amino acids. Germline loops: CDR1 SQVTM, CDR2 ANQGSEA. V gave up 3 bases and J gave up 5 bases; unmatched junction bases: 5.

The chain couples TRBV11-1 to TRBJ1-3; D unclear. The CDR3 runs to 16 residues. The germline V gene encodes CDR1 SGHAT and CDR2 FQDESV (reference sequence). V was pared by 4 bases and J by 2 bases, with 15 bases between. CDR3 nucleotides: TGTGCCAGCAGCTCGACTGATCCGCCTCCTGGAAACACCATATATTTT. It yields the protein CASSSTDPPPGNTIYF.

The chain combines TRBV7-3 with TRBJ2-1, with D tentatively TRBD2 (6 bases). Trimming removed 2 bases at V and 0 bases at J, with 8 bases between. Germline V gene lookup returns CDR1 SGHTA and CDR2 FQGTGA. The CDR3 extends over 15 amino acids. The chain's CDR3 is CASSLSGDSYNEQFF. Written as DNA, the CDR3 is TGTGCCAGCAGCTTATCGGGGGACTCCTACAATGAGCAGTTCTTC.